Listed below are T cell receptor beta chains from one sample, sequenced in a study of regulatory dendritic cells for organ transplantation. Profiling relied on immunoSEQ multiplex PCR, and the TCRdb table lists in-frame clones only, not all of them. Among 35,000 to 45,000 clones, 75% to 95% were seen once, and the ten largest hold over 0.1%. The sample taken for sequencing was naive CD8+ T cells from blood. These receptors were obtained from a human donor in good health. CDR3s include the opening cysteine and the closing phenylalanine or tryptophan. A D gene is named only where the DNA matches it firmly. Rows give clone size only sometimes, using once, few, many, or a class for an expanded clone.

-	-	TRBV19	TRBJ1-1	CASSIYRATEAFF	TGTGCCAGTAGTATATACCGGGCCACTGAAGCTTTCTTT
-	-	TRBV9	TRBJ2-5	CASSSDRAYQETQYF	TGTGCCAGCAGCAGCGACAGAGCGTACCAAGAGACCCAGTACTTC
-	-	TRBV27	TRBJ2-2	CASSFLALEELFF	TGTGCCAGCAGTTTTCTTGCTCTTGAGGAGCTGTTTTTT
once	TRBD1	TRBV4-3	TRBJ2-7	CASSQDAWPGGAYEQYF	TGCGCCAGCAGCCAAGATGCTTGGCCAGGGGGCGCATACGAGCAGTACTTC
-	TRBD1	TRBV7-9	TRBJ2-7	CASSSPGGAGYEQYF	TGTGCCAGCAGCTCCCCAGGGGGCGCGGGGTACGAGCAGTACTTC
-	TRBD1	TRBV15	TRBJ2-7	CATSSDRAAREQYF	TGTGCCACCAGCAGCGACAGGGCGGCGCGCGAGCAGTACTTC
-	TRBD1	TRBV4-1	TRBJ1-2	CASSPGTGNYGYTF	TGCGCCAGCAGTCCAGGGACAGGGAACTATGGCTACACCTTC
-	-	TRBV12-5	TRBJ2-1	CASGLSGSWGDNEQFF	TGTGCTAGTGGTTTGTCTGGATCCTGGGGGGATAATGAGCAGTTCTTC
-	-	TRBV28	TRBJ2-1	CASSSGFVGPEQFF	TGTGCCAGCAGTTCAGGTTTCGTCGGACCGGAGCAGTTCTTC
-	TRBD1	TRBV7-6	TRBJ1-1	CASSPTGGQRQGNTEAFF	TGTGCCAGCAGCCCTACGGGGGGGCAGAGACAGGGGAACACTGAAGCTTTCTTT
-	TRBD1	TRBV15	TRBJ1-1	CATTVYGTGFIRGTEAFF	TGTGCCACCACCGTCTACGGGACAGGGTTTATCCGCGGCACTGAAGCTTTCTTT
-	-	TRBV21-1	TRBJ1-4	CASSKVTGTKGEKLFF	TGTGCCAGCAGCAAAGTGACCGGGACAAAGGGTGAAAAACTGTTTTTT
-	-	TRBV6-1	TRBJ1-1	CASWGGTEAFF	TGTGCCAGTTGGGGTGGCACTGAAGCTTTCTTT
-	-	TRBV7-9	TRBJ1-1	CATTMNTEAFF	TGTGCCACAACGATGAACACTGAAGCTTTCTTT
-	TRBD1	TRBV4-3	TRBJ2-4	CASSQRQGGLNIQYF	TGCGCCAGCAGCCAAAGACAGGGGGGATTAAACATTCAGTACTTC
once	-	TRBV4-2	TRBJ1-3	CASSQDLRGVRGNTIYF	TGTGCCAGCAGCCAAGATCTTAGGGGGGTGCGCGGAAACACCATATATTTT
-	-	TRBV2	TRBJ2-5	CASSAWGGTRETQYF	TGTGCCAGCAGTGCCTGGGGTGGGACAAGAGAGACCCAGTACTTC
-	-	TRBV5-8	TRBJ2-1	CASQRYNEQFF	TGTGCCAGCCAGAGGTACAATGAGCAGTTCTTC
-	-	TRBV4-1	TRBJ1-1	CASSQGPGELGTEAFF	TGCGCCAGCAGCCAAGGGCCCGGGGAATTGGGCACTGAAGCTTTCTTT
once	-	TRBV11-2	TRBJ2-1	CASSLIQNYNEQFF	TGTGCCAGCAGCTTGATACAGAACTACAATGAGCAGTTCTTC
-	TRBD2	TRBV27	TRBJ2-7	CASSNRKREGLYEQYF	TGTGCCAGCAGTAATCGAAAGCGGGAGGGCCTGTACGAGCAGTACTTC
-	-	TRBV10-3	TRBJ2-7	CAISAGPGNEQYF	TGTGCCATCAGTGCGGGCCCCGGTAACGAGCAGTACTTC
-	-	TRBV7-9	TRBJ2-5	CASSHTGAIQTQYF	TGTGCCAGCAGCCACACCGGGGCCATACAGACCCAGTACTTC